This TCR beta chain appears in the sequencing data of a study of shared clonotypes between healthy human individuals. Across the whole study: Each donor's CD4 naive and CD4 memory cells filled three plates apiece, CD8 naive two, and CD8 memory one.

Study-wide findings and caveats: Donor clonotype sharing was expected to depend on sequencing depth. There were few donors, and this limited the genetic and exposure-history diversity represented.

This CDR3 has 14 residues. V was trimmed by 3 bases and J by 3 bases, leaving 12 bases between them. Germline loops: CDR1 KGHSH, CDR2 LQKENI. Study processing details: Filtering differed because ImmunoSEQ produced junction-only sequences that carried no quality scores. This table comes from immunoSEQ multiplex PCR, and its TCRdb copy is limited to in-frame clones, with some not included. For V, J and clone size, that table is used; D and trimming come from the DNA. The sample has a few million clones; just over 90% are singletons. As regards this clone: Its antigen is not known.

Input material: naive CD4+ T cells sorted from blood. Subset indicated: CD45RA+ positively selected. The V and J genes are TRBV18 and TRBJ2-7; possible D gene TRBD1, 5 bases. The sequence derives from a young man in good health. The CDR3 nucleotides are TGTGCCAGCTCACCGGACAATAGACACTACGAGCAGTACTTC. Translated: CASSPDNRHYEQYF.